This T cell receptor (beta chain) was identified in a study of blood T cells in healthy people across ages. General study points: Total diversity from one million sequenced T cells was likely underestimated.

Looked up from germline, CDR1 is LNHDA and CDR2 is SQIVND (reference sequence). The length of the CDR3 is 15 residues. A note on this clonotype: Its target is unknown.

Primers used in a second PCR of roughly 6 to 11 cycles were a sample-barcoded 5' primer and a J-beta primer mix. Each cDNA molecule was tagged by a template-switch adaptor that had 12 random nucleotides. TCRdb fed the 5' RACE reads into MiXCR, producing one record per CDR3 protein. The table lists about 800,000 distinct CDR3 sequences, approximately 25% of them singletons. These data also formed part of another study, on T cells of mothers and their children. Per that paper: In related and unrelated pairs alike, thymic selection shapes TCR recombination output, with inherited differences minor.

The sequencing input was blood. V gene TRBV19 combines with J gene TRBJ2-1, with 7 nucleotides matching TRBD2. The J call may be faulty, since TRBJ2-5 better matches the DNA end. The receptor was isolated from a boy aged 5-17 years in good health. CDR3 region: CASSWGGSVEETQYF. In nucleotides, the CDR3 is TGTGCCAGTAGTTGGGGCGGGAGCGTAGAAGAGACCCAGTACTTC.